This T cell receptor beta chain derives from a study of T cell clonotyping in hematopoietic cell transplantation. The study, taken as a whole, reports: Cells were unsorted, so CD4 and CD8 contributions were not separated.

TCRdb keeps only in-frame clones here, not all; method: immunoSEQ multiplex PCR. This sample has about 38,000 clones, with 90% to 95% found just once. Time point noted: recipient sample about 28 days before transplant, after cytoreduction. Germline V gene lookup returns CDR1 SGHTA and CDR2 FQGNSA. The V and J ends lost 4 bases and 5 bases, in that order; junction bases with no gene match: 6. The CDR3 loop spans 15 amino acids. The count of this clone is one. Antigen: not known. This sequence joins TRBV7-2 and TRBJ2-5, with TRBD2 identical over 11 bases. Material: peripheral blood mononuclear cells, obtained before stem cell transplant. The receptor's source is a man aged 40-49 years with chronic myeloid leukemia. Some clones in this sample may be carry-over from other donors' samples. The chain's CDR3 is CASSSLSGGAETQYF. CDR3 nucleotide sequence: TGTGCCAGCAGCTCCCTTAGCGGGGGGGCGGAGACCCAGTACTTC. Full variable domain (remainder filled in from reference TRBV7-2 and TRBJ2-5): GAGVSQSPSNKVTEKGKDVELRCDPISGHTALYWYRQSLGQGLEFLIYFQGNSAPDKSGLPSDRFSAERTGGSVSTLTIQRTQQEDSAVYLCASSSLSGGAETQYFGPGTRLLVL.